This record concerns one T cell receptor (beta chain) sequence. Its antigen is currently not known. The record has no base qualities; no much larger clone is one base away. TCRbeta CDR3 regions were amplified from genomic DNA by means of the immunoSEQ Assay, a bias-controlled multiplex PCR. The paper's data handling went like this. Within the assay, amplification of reference gene primers was used to estimate how many nucleated cells each sample contained. To quantify the absolute abundance of each unique TCRbeta CDR3 rearrangement, sequence reads were collapsed and filtered. For each sample, productive Simpson clonality was calculated by taking the square root of Simpson's diversity index across productive rearrangements. The immuneACCESS repertoire file appears here via TCRdb, limited to in-frame rearrangements. These files lack a portion of the clones; in checked studies, under half of the deficit traces to unresolved V genes, and the cause of the others is not known. Clonal size and the V and J genes are those of that table, whereas D and trimming came from the DNA. The sample table holds some 65,000 clones, of which roughly nine tenths were seen once. Clones ranked in the top ten supply roughly 1.2% of the sample.

This sample was taken from a study of blood T cell repertoires in COVID-19 (TCRdb year 2020). Study-wide context: Collaborator samples came from the United States, Italy and Spain and covered acute and convalescent phases of COVID-19. Where available, HLA class I and class II types were obtained from metadata supplied by the sample provider rather than from assay-based typing. Samples were obtained from the ongoing ImmuneRACE study (first 160 participants) and from over a thousand subjects provided by 6 global collaborators. Subjects who had been exposed to COVID-19, were actively infected with it, or had recovered from it provided the deeply sampled blood TCRbeta repertoires that made up the dataset. The prospective study material was composed of cDNA or gDNA derived from T cells, B-cell-depleted T cells, or PBMCs. The sample metadata nearly always contained a de-identified subject ID, COVID-19 status, age in years and sex. The repertoires were made available in a free public database intended to serve as a resource for research on the immune response to SARS-CoV-2. The full study reports these points: The quantity of clinical and demographic metadata differed by source and by participant and was supplied without curation.

The collaborating institutions used their own protocols to collect whole blood in K2EDTA tubes. For TCRbeta analysis, collaborators shipped samples in one of three forms: frozen whole blood, isolated PBMCs, or DNA extracted from either of those sample types. Inclusive of the bounding cysteine and phenylalanine, the CDR3 is 14 residues long. Kept here is only the CDR3 DNA, which spans 42 bases and is read in frame from base 1. Based on the germline V gene, the CDR1 and CDR2 sequences are SNHLY and FYNNEI. V was cut back by 8 bases and J by 0 bases, leaving a gap of 13 bases between them. Source material: peripheral blood. The sequence came from a man aged 55 to 69 with acute or convalescent COVID-19. The sequence is built from TRBV2 and TRBJ1-2; no D segment can be confidently identified. The nucleotide sequence reads TGTGCCAGCGGCGGGCCCATCTCTAACTATGGCTACACCTTC. This gives the protein CASGGPISNYGYTF.